This note documents a single TCR beta chain sequence. Its antigen is as yet unknown. The data were obtained in a study of memory CD4+ T cells and cytomegalovirus serostatus. Looking at the study overall: Donors were healthy Belgian adults, fewer than ten CMV seropositive and about 24 seronegative. Study-wide findings and caveats: CD4+ memory repertoires contained about two fifths of the 164 reported CMV TCRbeta sequences.

Clones were read by immunoSEQ multiplex PCR, and TCRdb kept only the in-frame ones, dropping some. The table records some 29,000 clones, about 75% of them present only once. The germline V and J ends were trimmed by 0 bases and 7 bases, with 10 bases remaining between them. This CDR3 spans 13 amino acids. Germline CDR1 SGHRS, CDR2 YFSETQ. The sort gate was single viable CD3+CD4+CD8-CD45RO+ cells for memory CD4+ T cells. The TCR sequence derives from an adult in good health and CMV-seronegative. Some clones in this sample may be carry-over from other donors' samples. The sequenced sample was memory CD4+ T cells from blood. This chain connects TRBV5-1 to TRBJ1-1; no reliable D call. The CDR3 DNA sequence: TGCGCCAGCAGCTTGGCCGACACCAGTGAAGCTTTCTTT. Amino acids: CASSLADTSEAFF.